This T cell receptor (beta chain) is drawn from a study of blood T cell repertoires in COVID-19. For the study at large: Symptom resolution, clearance, or two negative PCRs marked the recovered donors of Cohort 3. Spain, Italy and the United States supplied samples that represented acute and convalescent COVID-19.

TCRdb's table, derived via immunoSEQ multiplex PCR, lists solely in-frame clones and lacks some. Among about 190,000 clones listed, around 87% were seen once. The participants were between roughly 18 and 100 years old and came from about two dozen US areas. CDR3 length: 13 amino acids. Trimming removed 5 bases from V and 8 bases from J; junction bases left unmatched: 8. Germline values: CDR1 SGHTA, CDR2 FQGNSA. This chain joins TRBV7-2 and TRBJ1-2, with 7 positions matching TRBD1. The clonotype was recovered from a woman in her thirties or forties in a cohort exposed to, infected with or recovered from COVID-19 (not recorded which). The sequencing sample was made of PBMCs or T cells enriched from blood (not recorded which). DNA of the CDR3: TGTGCCAGCAGCGACACGGGACAGAAGGGCTACACCTTC. Translating gives CASSDTGQKGYTF.